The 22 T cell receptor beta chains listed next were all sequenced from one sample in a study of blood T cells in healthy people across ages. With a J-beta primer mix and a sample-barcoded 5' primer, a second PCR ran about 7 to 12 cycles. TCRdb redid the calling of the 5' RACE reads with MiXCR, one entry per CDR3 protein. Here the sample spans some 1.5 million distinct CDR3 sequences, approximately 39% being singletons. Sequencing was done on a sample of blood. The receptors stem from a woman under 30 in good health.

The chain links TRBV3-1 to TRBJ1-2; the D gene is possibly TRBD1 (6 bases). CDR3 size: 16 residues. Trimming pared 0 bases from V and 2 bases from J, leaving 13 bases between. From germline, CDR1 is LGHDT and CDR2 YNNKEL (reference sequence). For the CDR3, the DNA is TGTGCCAGCAGCCAAGACGCAGGGGCCTTAAACTATGGCTACACCTTC. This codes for CASSQDAGALNYGYTF.

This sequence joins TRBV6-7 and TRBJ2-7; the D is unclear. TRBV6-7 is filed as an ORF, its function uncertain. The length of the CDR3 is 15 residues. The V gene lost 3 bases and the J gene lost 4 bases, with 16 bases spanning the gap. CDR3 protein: CASSYRGPSEYEQYF. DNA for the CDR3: TGTGCCAGCAGTTATAGAGGACCTTCAGAGTACGAGCAGTACTTC.

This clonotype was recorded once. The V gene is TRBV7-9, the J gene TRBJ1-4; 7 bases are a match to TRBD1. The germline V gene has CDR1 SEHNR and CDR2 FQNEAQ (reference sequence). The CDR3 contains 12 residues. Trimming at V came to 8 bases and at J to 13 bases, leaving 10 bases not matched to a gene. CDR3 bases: TGTGCCAGCTCTGGAAGGGCAGGGGGACTGTTTTTT. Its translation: CASSGRAGGLFF.

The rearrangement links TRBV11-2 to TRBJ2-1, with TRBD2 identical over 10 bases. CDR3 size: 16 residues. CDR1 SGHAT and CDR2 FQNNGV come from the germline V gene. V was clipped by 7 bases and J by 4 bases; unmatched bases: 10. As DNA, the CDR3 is TGTGCCAGCAACTTCTCCACGGGACTAGCGTACAATGAGCAGTTCTTC. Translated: CASNFSTGLAYNEQFF.

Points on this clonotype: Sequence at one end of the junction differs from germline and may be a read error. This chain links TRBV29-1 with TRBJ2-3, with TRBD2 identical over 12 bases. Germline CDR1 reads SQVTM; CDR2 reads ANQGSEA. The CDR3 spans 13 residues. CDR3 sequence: CSASGGAEDAQYF. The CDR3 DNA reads TGCAGCGCTAGCGGGGGGGCTGAAGATGCGCAGTATTTT.

CDR3 loop: CASSLAWGGSQGMYEQYF. CDR3 in DNA: TGTGCCAGCAGCTTAGCTTGGGGGGGCTCTCAGGGGATGTACGAGCAGTACTTC. The V gene is TRBV7-2, the J gene TRBJ2-1, with a tentative D call TRBD2 (7 bases). The last part of the DNA fits TRBJ2-7 better; the J call may be wrong. The length of the CDR3 is 18 residues. Germline values: CDR1 SGHTA, CDR2 FQGNSA.

Here the CDR3 reads CASSPTWGEEAFF. The CDR3 DNA follows: TGTGCCAGCAGTCCAACTTGGGGCGAAGAAGCTTTCTTT. The chain employs TRBV27 and TRBJ1-1, with TRBD1 as a possible D gene (5 bases). Trimming shortened V by 5 bases and J by 8 bases, and 15 bases separated the two germline ends. There are 13 residues in the CDR3. Per the germline V gene, CDR1 is MNHEY and CDR2 is SMNVEV (reference sequence).

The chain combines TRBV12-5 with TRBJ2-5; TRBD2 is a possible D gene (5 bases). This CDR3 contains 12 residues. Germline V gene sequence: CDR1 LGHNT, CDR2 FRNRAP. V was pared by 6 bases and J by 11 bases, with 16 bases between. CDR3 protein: CASGPPGDEQYF. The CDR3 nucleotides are TGTGCTAGTGGACCACCCGGGGATGAGCAGTACTTC.

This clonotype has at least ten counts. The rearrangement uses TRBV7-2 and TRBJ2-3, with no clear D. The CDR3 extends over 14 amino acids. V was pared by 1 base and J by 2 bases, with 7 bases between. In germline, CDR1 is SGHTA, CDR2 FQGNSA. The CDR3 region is CASSLGLVTDTQYF. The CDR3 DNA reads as TGTGCCAGCAGCTTAGGCCTAGTCACAGATACGCAGTATTTT.

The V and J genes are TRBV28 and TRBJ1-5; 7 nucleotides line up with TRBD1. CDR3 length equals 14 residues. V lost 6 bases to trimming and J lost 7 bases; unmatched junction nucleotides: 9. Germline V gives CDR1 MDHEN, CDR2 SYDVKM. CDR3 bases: TGTGCCAGCAGAACTGACAGGGTGGGCCAGCCCCAGCATTTT. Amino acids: CASRTDRVGQPQHF.

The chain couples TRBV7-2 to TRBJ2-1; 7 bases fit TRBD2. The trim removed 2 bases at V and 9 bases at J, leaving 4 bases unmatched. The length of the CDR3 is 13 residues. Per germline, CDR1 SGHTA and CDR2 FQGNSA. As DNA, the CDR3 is TGTGCCAGCAGCTTACGGGCGGGAGCTGAGCAGTTCTTC. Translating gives CASSLRAGAEQFF.

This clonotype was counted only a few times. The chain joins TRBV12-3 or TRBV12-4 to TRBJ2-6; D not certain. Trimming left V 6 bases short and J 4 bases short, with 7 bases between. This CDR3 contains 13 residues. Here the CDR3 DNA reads TGTGCCAGCAGACTTCACGGGGCCAACGTCCTGACTTTC. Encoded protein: CASRLHGANVLTF.

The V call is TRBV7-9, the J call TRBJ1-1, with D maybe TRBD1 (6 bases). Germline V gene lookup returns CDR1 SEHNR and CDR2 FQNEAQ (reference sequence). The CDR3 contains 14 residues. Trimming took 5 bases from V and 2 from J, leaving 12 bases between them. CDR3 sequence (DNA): TGTGCCAGCAGCGCATACAGGGAAAACACTGAAGCTTTCTTT. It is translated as CASSAYRENTEAFF.

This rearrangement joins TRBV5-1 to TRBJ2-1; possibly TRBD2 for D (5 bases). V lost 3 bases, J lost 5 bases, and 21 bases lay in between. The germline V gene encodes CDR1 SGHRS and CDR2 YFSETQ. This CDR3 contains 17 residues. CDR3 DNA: TGCGCCAGCAGCTCCCGGAAGGAGCGGCCTTTGGACAATGAGCAGTTCTTC. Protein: CASSSRKERPLDNEQFF.

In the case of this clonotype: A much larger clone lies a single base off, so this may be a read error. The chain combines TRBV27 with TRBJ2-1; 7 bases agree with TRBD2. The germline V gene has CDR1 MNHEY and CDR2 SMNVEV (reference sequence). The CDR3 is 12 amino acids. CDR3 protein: CANSPIGGGEFF. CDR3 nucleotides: TGTGCCAACAGTCCCATTGGGGGAGGGGAGTTCTTC.

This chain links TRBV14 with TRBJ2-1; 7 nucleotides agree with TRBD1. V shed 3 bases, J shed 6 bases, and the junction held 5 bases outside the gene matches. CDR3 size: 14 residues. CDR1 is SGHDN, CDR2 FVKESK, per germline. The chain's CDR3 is CASSHGTAFNEQFF. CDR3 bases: TGTGCCAGCAGCCATGGGACAGCTTTCAATGAGCAGTTCTTC. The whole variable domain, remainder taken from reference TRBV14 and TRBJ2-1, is EAGVTQFPSHSVIEKGQTVTLRCDPISGHDNLYWYRRVMGKEIKFLLHFVKESKQDESGMPNNRFLAERTGGTYSTLKVQPAELEDSGVYFCASSHGTAFNEQFFGPGTRLTVL.

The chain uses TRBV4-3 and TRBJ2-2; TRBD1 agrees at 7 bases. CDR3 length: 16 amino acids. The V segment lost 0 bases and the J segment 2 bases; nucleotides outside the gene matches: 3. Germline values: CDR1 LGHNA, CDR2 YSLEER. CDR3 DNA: TGCGCCAGCAGCCAAGACGGGACAGCAAACACCGGGGAGCTGTTTTTT. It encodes CASSQDGTANTGELFF.

CDR3 amino acids: CASSDRSQETQYF. The CDR3 DNA follows: TGTGCCAGCAGTGACAGGTCACAAGAGACCCAGTACTTC. V and J are TRBV6-2 or TRBV6-3 and TRBJ2-5; D possibly corresponds to TRBD1 (6 bases). This CDR3 comprises 13 residues. The V end lost 5 bases, the J end lost 2 bases, and 9 bases lay between the germline ends. Germline CDR1 MNHEY, CDR2 SVGEGT.

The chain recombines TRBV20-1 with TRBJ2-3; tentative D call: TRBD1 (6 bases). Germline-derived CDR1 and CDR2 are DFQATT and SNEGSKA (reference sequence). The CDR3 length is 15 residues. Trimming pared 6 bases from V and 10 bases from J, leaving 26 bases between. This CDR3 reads CSASRQVTWDGSQYF. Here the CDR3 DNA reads TGCAGTGCCAGTAGACAGGTTACTTGGGACGGTTCGCAGTATTTT.

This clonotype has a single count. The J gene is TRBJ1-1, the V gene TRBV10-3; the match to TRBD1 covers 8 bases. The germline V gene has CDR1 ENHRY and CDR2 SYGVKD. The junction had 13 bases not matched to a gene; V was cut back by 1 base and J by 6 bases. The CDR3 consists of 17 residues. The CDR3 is CAISELGRGQVLAEAFF. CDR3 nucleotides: TGTGCCATCAGTGAGTTGGGCAGGGGGCAAGTTTTAGCTGAAGCTTTCTTT.

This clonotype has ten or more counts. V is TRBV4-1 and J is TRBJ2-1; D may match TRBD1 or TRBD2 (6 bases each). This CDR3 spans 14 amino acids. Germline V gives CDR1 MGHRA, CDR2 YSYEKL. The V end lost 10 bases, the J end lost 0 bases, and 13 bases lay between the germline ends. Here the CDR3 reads CATGEESSYNEQFF. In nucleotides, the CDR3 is TGCGCCACAGGGGAGGAGAGCTCCTACAATGAGCAGTTCTTC.

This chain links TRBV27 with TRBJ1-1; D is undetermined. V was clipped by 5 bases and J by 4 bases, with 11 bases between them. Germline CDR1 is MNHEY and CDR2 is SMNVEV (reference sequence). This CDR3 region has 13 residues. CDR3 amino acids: CASSSSEATEAFF. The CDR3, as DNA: TGTGCCAGCAGTAGCAGCGAGGCCACTGAAGCTTTCTTT.